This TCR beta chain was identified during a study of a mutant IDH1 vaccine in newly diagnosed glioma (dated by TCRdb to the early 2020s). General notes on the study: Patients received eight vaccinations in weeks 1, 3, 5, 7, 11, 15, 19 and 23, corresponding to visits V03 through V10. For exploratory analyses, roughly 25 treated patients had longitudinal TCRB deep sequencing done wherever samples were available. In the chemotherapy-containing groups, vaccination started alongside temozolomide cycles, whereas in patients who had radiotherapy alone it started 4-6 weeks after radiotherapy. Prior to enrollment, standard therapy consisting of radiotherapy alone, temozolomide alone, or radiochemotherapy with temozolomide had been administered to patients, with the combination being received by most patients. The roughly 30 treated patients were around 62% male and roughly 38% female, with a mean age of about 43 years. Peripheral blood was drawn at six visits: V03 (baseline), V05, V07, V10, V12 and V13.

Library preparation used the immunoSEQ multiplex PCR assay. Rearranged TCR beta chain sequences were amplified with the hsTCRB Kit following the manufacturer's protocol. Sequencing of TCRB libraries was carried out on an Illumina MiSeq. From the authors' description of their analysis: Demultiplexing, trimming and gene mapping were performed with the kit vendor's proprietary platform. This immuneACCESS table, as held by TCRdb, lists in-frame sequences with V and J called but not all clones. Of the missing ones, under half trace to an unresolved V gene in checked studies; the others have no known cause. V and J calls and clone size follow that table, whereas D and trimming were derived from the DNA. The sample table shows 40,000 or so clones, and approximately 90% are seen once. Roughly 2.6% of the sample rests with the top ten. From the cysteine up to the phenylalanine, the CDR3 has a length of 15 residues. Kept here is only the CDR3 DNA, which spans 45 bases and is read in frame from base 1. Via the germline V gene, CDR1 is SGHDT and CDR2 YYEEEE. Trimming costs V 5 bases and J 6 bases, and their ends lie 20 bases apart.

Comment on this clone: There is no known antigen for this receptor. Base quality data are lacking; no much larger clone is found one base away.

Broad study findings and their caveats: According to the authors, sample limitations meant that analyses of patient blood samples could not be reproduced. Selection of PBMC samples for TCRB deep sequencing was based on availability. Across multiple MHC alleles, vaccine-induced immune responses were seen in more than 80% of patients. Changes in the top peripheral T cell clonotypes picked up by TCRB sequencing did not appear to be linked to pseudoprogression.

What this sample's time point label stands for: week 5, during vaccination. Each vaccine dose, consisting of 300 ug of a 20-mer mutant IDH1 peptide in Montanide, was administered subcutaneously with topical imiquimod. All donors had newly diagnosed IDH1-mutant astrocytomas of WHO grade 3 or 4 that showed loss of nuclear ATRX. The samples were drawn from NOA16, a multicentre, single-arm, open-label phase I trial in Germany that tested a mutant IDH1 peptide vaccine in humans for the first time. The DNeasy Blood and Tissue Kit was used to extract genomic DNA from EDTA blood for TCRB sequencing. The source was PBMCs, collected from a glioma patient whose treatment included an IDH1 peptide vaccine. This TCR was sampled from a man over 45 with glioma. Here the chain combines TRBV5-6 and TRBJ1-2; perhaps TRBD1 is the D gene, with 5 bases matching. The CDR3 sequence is CASSRGRGPRDGYTF. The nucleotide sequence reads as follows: TGTGCCAGCAGTCGGGGGAGGGGCCCCCGTGATGGCTACACCTTC.